A single sample gave rise to the 7 T cell receptor beta chains below, sequenced in a study of T-cell memory formation after mild COVID-19. TCRdb redid the calling of the 5' RACE reads with MiXCR, one entry per CDR3 protein. The sample yields around 310,000 distinct CDR3 sequences, around 15% seen once. Sequenced material: PBMCs or a T cell subset sorted from them (not recorded which). The receptors derive from a man younger than 30 who had mild COVID-19 (a few samples of this study predate the infection). Cell type and time point are not known.

This sequence joins TRBV12-3 or TRBV12-4 and TRBJ1-2; D perhaps matches TRBD1 (5 bases). V shed 5 bases and J shed 7 bases, with 17 bases lying between them. CDR3 size: 14 residues. The CDR3, as DNA: TGTGCCAGCAGTCCCCGGGGGAGGGTGGGTGGCTACACCTTC. As protein: CASSPRGRVGGYTF.

This chain joins TRBV11-2 and TRBJ2-3, with D unresolved. The ends were cut back, 0 bases at V and 6 bases at J, with 13 bases in the middle. Germline assignment: CDR1 SGHAT and CDR2 FQNNGV. The CDR3 runs 15 residues. The CDR3 sequence is CASSLESGNMDTQYF. CDR3 coding DNA: TGTGCCAGCAGCTTAGAATCTGGGAACATGGATACGCAGTATTTT.

This rearrangement joins TRBV3-1 to TRBJ2-4, with TRBD2 as a possible D gene (6 bases). The CDR3 has 12 residues. V shed 1 base and J shed 9 bases, with 7 bases lying between them. Germline V gene data show CDR1 as LGHDT and CDR2 as YNNKEL (reference sequence). The CDR3 spells CASSQAEGIQYF. The CDR3 coding sequence is TGTGCCAGCAGCCAAGCGGAGGGCATTCAGTACTTC. The full variable domain, completed using reference TRBV3-1 and TRBJ2-4, is DTAVSQTPKYLVTQMGNDKSIKCEQNLGHDTMYWYKQDSKKFLKIMFSYNNKELIINETVPNRFSPKSPDKAHLNLHINSLELGDSAVYFCASSQAEGIQYFGAGTRLSVL.

This clonotype was seen a handful of times. The chain employs TRBV4-2 and TRBJ1-5; no clear D gene. The CDR3 spans 15 residues. Germline values: CDR1 LGHNA, CDR2 YNFKEQ. V lost 0 bases and J 7 bases, leaving 13 bases between the germline ends. The CDR3 region is CASSQEQASGQPQHF. CDR3 DNA: TGTGCCAGCAGCCAAGAGCAGGCATCCGGGCAGCCCCAGCATTTT.

This clonotype was counted many times. The chain couples TRBV24-1 to TRBJ2-2, with D perhaps being TRBD1 or TRBD2 (6 bases each). Germline lookup yields CDR1 KGHDR and CDR2 SFDVKD. The CDR3 runs to 14 residues. Between the trimmed V and J ends, which lost 5 bases and 4 bases, there was a span of 10 bases. CDR3 sequence: CATSGGARTGELFF. As DNA, the CDR3 is TGTGCCACCAGTGGGGGGGCCCGCACCGGGGAGCTGTTTTTT.

This chain connects TRBV20-1 to TRBJ2-5, with 7 positions matching TRBD2. Germline V gene lookup returns CDR1 DFQATT and CDR2 SNEGSKA (reference sequence). Losses at the gene ends were 0 bases for V and 9 bases for J; bases not matched to a gene: 13. The CDR3 runs to 15 residues. CDR3 nucleotide sequence: TGCAGTGCTAGAGAGACAACTAGCGCGGGCAGGTCCCAGTACTTC. Its protein product is CSARETTSAGRSQYF.

This clonotype has ten or more counts. This chain uses TRBV4-2 with TRBJ2-7; D is possibly TRBD1 (5 bases). Trimming pared 0 bases from V and 7 bases from J, leaving 10 bases between. Germline CDR1 and CDR2: LGHNA and YNFKEQ. The CDR3 covers 13 residues. In nucleotides, the CDR3 is TGTGCCAGCAGCCAAGAGTGGGGCTGGGAGCAGTACGTC. Translating it yields CASSQEWGWEQYV.